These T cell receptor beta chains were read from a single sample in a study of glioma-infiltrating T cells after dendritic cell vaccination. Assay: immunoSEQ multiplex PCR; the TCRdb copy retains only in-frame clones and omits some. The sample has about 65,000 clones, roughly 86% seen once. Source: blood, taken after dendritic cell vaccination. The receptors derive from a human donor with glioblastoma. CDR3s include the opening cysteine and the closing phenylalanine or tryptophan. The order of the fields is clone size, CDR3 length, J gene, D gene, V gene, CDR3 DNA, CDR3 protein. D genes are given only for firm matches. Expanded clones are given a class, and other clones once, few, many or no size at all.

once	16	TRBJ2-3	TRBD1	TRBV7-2	TGTGCCAGCAGCCGAATTCCGGGACAGAGCACAGATACGCAGTATTTT	CASSRIPGQSTDTQYF
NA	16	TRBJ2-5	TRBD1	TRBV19	TGTGCCAGTAGCACCGGGACAGGGGGCTCCTGGGGGACCCAGTACTTC	CASSTGTGGSWGTQYF
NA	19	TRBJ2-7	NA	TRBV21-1	TGTGCCAGCAGAACCCTCAAGGGGATACCCCTATACTTAATCTACGAGCAGTACTTC	CASRTLKGIPLYLIYEQYF
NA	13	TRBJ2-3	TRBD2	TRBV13	TGTGCCAGCAGCTGGACTAGCGGAGGTACGCAGTATTTT	CASSWTSGGTQYF
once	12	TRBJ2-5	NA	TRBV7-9	TGTGCCAGCAGCTTAGTCGGTGAGACCCAGTACTTC	CASSLVGETQYF
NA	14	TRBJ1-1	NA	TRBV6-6	TGTGCCAGCAGTTACGAAGGGGGGGGGACTGAAGCTTTCTTT	CASSYEGGGTEAFF
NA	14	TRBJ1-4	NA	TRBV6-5	TGTGCCAGCAGTGAAGGGGAATTCCTGGGAAAACTGTTTTTT	CASSEGEFLGKLFF
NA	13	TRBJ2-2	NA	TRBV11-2	TGTGCCAGCATCCCCGGGTGGACCGGGGAGCTGTTTTTT	CASIPGWTGELFF
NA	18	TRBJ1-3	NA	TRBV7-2	TGTGCCAGCAGCTTGCCGTGGCCCCCCGACAGCTCTGGAAACACCATATATTTT	CASSLPWPPDSSGNTIYF
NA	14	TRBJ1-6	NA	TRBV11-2	TGTGCCAGCAGTTCCCGGACTGAGAATTCACCCCTCCACTTT	CASSSRTENSPLHF
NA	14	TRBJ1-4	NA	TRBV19	TGTGCCAGTAGCCCCTCAGTGACTAATGAAAAACTGTTTTTT	CASSPSVTNEKLFF
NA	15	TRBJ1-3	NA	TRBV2	TGTGCCAGCAGTGTACAGGCGGTGGCTGGAAACACCATATATTTT	CASSVQAVAGNTIYF
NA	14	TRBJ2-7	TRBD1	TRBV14	TGTGCCAGCAGCCTCAAACAGGGGGCTTTGTATCAGTACTTC	CASSLKQGALYQYF
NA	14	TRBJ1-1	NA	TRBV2	TGTGCCAGCAAAAGGTACAGGGACAACACTGAAGCTTTCTTT	CASKRYRDNTEAFF
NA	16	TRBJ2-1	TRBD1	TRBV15	TGTGCCACCAGCGTTGGACGGGACAGGGGGTACAATGAGCAGTTCTTC	CATSVGRDRGYNEQFF
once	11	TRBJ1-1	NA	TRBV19	TGTGCCAGTAGGGCAGGGCTTGAAGCTTTCTTT	CASRAGLEAFF
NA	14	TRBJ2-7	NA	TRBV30	TGTGCCTGGATGGACGGACAGCGCAACTACGAGCAGTACTTC	CAWMDGQRNYEQYF
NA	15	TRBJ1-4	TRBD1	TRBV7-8	TGTGCCAGCAGCTTCTCGACAGGGGCTGGAGAAAAACTGTTTTTT	CASSFSTGAGEKLFF
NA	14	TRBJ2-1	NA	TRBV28	TGTGCCACCTTGATGGGAGGAACCTACAATGAGCAGTTCTTC	CATLMGGTYNEQFF
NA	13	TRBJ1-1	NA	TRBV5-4	TGTGCCAGCAGCCCGCCCCCCCCGGGTGAAGCTTTCTTT	CASSPPPPGEAFF
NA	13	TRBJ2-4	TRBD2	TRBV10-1	TGCGCCAGCAGTGAGCCCGGGGGGAACATTCAGTACTTC	CASSEPGGNIQYF
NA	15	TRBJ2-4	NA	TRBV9	TGTGCCAGCAGCGTAGAAGGAGGGAATGAAAACATTCAGTACTTC	CASSVEGGNENIQYF
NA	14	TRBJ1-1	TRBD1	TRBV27	TGTGCCAGCAGTCTCCGACAGGGGAACACTGAAGCTTTCTTT	CASSLRQGNTEAFF
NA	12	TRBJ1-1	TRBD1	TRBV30	TGTGCCTCGGGGACAGGGATGGGTGAAGCTTTCTTT	CASGTGMGEAFF
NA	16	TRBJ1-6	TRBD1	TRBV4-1	TGCGCCAGCAGCCAAGTCCCGGGACAGAATAATTCCCCCCTCCACTTT	CASSQVPGQNNSPLHF
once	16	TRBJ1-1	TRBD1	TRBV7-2	TGTGCCAGCAGCTTAGATCCACAGGGGGCGGGGACTGAAGCTTTCTTT	CASSLDPQGAGTEAFF
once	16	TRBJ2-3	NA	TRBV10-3	TGTGCCATCAGTGAGTCTAGGGACACTAGCACAGATACGCAGTATTTT	CAISESRDTSTDTQYF
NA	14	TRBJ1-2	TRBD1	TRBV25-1	TGTGCCAGCAGTGGGGGACAGGGGATTCATGGCTACACCTTC	CASSGGQGIHGYTF
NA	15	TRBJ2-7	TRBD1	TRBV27	TGTGCCAGCAGTCCCGGGACAGGGGGTTTCTACGAGCAGTACTTC	CASSPGTGGFYEQYF